The clone carrying this TCR beta chain was found many times. Its antigen is currently unknown. TCRdb redid the calling of the 5' RACE reads with MiXCR, one entry per CDR3 protein. The sample holds about 460,000 distinct CDR3 sequences, over 4% seen once. The data were obtained in a study of CD8 T cells in ankylosing spondylitis. CDR3 length: 12 residues. Germline CDR1 DFQATT, CDR2 SNEGSKA (reference sequence). Trimming shortened V by 0 bases and J by 6 bases, and 6 bases separated the two germline ends. Whole-study findings and limits: In ankylosing spondylitis blood, a motif of fewer than 10 highly homologous TCR beta variants appeared characteristic. Peripheral blood held disease-linked clones only at relatively low frequency, and these were CD8+. Earlier literature documents some of the motif variants in reactive arthritis synovial fluid and blood.

The chain is built from TRBV20-1 and TRBJ2-1, with D unresolved. The receptor was derived from a male donor with ankylosing spondylitis. The sequencing sample was made of blood, either unsorted or a sorted T cell fraction (not recorded which). The CDR3 is CSARDDLNEQFF. The CDR3 coding sequence is TGCAGTGCTAGAGACGACCTCAATGAGCAGTTCTTC.